The 8 T cell receptor beta chains given below trace back to one sample, sequenced in a study of blood T cell repertoires in COVID-19. Sequenced by immunoSEQ multiplex PCR; TCRdb stores in-frame clones only, minus some. The repertoire holds some 390,000 clones, with around 87% as singletons. Material for sequencing was peripheral blood. The receptors derive from a human donor in a cohort sampled during active COVID-19.

The rearrangement joins TRBV7-3 to TRBJ2-1, with a tentative D call TRBD2 (6 bases). The V and J ends lost 3 bases and 9 bases respectively, with 12 bases between them. The CDR3 is 13 residues long. Germline V lookup: CDR1 SGHTA, CDR2 FQGTGA. The CDR3 DNA follows: TGTGCCAGCAGCTTTGGGATCGGGGGTGAGCAGTTCTTC. Translated, it gives CASSFGIGGEQFF.

The chain recombines TRBV12-3 or TRBV12-4 with TRBJ1-2; tentative D call: TRBD1 (6 bases). This CDR3 spans 13 amino acids. The V and J ends lost 6 bases and 4 bases respectively, with 12 bases between them. In nucleotides, the CDR3 is TGTGCCAGCAGCCACCGACAGGCCTATGGCTACACCTTC. It codes for CASSHRQAYGYTF.

The chain joins TRBV2 to TRBJ2-5; TRBD2 aligns across 14 bases. J was trimmed by 6 bases and V by 8 bases; bases with no gene match: 8. The length of the CDR3 is 15 residues. Germline V gives CDR1 SNHLY, CDR2 FYNNEI. In nucleotides, the CDR3 is TGTGCCAGCCGCCGACTAGCGGGGGGGCCGAAGACCCAGTACTTC. Translated: CASRRLAGGPKTQYF. Drawing the rest from reference TRBV2 and TRBJ2-5, the complete variable domain is EPEVTQTPSHQVTQMGQEVILRCVPISNHLYFYWYRQILGQKVEFLVSFYNNEISEKSEIFDDQFSVERPDGSNFTLKIRSTKLEDSAMYFCASRRLAGGPKTQYFGPGTRLLVL.

This clone turned up a few times. The chain is built from TRBV28 and TRBJ2-7; 8 positions match TRBD1. Trimming took 6 bases from V and 6 from J; bases not matched to a gene: 10. Per the germline V gene, CDR1 is MDHEN and CDR2 is SYDVKM. The CDR3 consists of 14 residues. Here the CDR3 DNA reads TGTGCCAGCAGAATGACAGGGGAATCCGGCGAGCAGTACTTC. This gives the protein CASRMTGESGEQYF.

The rearrangement uses TRBV5-4 and TRBJ2-2; possible D gene TRBD1, 5 bases. In germline, CDR1 is SGHNT, CDR2 YYREEE (reference sequence). The ends were cut back, 4 bases at V and 0 bases at J, with 22 bases in the middle. CDR3 length equals 19 residues. The chain's CDR3 is CASSPQPRPGMANTGELFF. The CDR3 nucleotides are TGTGCCAGCAGCCCCCAACCACGCCCAGGGATGGCGAACACCGGGGAGCTGTTTTTT.

The chain carries TRBV19 and TRBJ2-2; D remains ambiguous. The germline V gene has CDR1 LNHDA and CDR2 SQIVND (reference sequence). The V gene lost 2 bases and the J gene lost 1 base, with 8 bases spanning the gap. The CDR3 contains 15 residues. The CDR3 nucleotides read TGTGCCAGTAGTATAAACAGAAGGAACACCGGGGAGCTGTTTTTT. Amino acids: CASSINRRNTGELFF. The entire variable domain, with the rest obtained from reference TRBV19 and TRBJ2-2, is as follows: DGGITQSPKYLFRKEGQNVTLSCEQNLNHDAMYWYRQDPGQGLRLIYYSQIVNDFQKGDIAEGYSVSREKKESFPLTVTSAQKNPTAFYLCASSINRRNTGELFFGEGSRLTVL.

This sequence joins TRBV7-9 and TRBJ2-5; tentative D call: TRBD1 (6 bases). CDR3 size: 13 residues. Germline V gene data show CDR1 as SEHNR and CDR2 as FQNEAQ (reference sequence). The V gene lost 5 bases and the J gene lost 4 bases, with 11 bases spanning the gap. CDR3 bases: TGTGCCAGCAGCGGGGGCGGAGGAGAGACCCAGTACTTC. It yields the protein CASSGGGGETQYF. The variable domain in full, completed from reference TRBV7-9 and TRBJ2-5, reads DTGVSQNPRHKITKRGQNVTFRCDPISEHNRLYWYRQTLGQGPEFLTYFQNEAQLEKSRLLSDRFSAERPKGSFSTLEIQRTEQGDSAMYLCASSGGGGETQYFGPGTRLLVL.

The chain links TRBV19 to TRBJ2-3; 9 positions match TRBD2. This CDR3 is 17 amino acids long. V shed 5 bases and J 1 base; nucleotides not matched to a gene: 10. Germline CDR1 reads LNHDA; CDR2 reads SQIVND (reference sequence). CDR3 amino acids: CASSLAPQRGGTDTQYF. CDR3 nucleotide sequence: TGTGCCAGTAGTCTCGCACCACAGCGGGGGGGCACAGATACGCAGTATTTT.